These T cell receptor beta chains were read from a single sample in a study of blood T cell repertoires in COVID-19. Profiling relied on immunoSEQ multiplex PCR, and the TCRdb table lists in-frame clones only, not all of them. The table has 170,000 or so clones, around 84% seen once. Sequencing used peripheral blood. All receptors come from a man in his forties with active or convalescent COVID-19. The conserved cysteine and the conserved F or W are not part of the CDR3 here. Clone size is stated in some rows and not others, as once, few, many or a class when expanded.

v_call	j_call	clone_size	cdr3_aa
TRBV6-5	TRBJ1-2	.	ASTPDGGKTYGYT
TRBV29-1	TRBJ1-3	.	SAWTGNGNTIY
TRBV7-2	TRBJ2-1	.	ASSPTRGASYNEQF
TRBV24-1	TRBJ2-2	.	AKKPGLYNTGELF
TRBV3-1/TRBV3-2	TRBJ2-3	.	ASSQGTSGGAVTDTQY
TRBV18	TRBJ1-5	many	ASSLDRPVNQPQH
TRBV3-1/TRBV3-2	TRBJ1-2	.	ASSHRDSSNYGYT
TRBV2	TRBJ1-6	.	ASSDPGQGYNSPLH
TRBV7-9	TRBJ1-5	.	ASSSGQGTYSNQPQH
TRBV19	TRBJ1-2	.	ASSTPGDYGYT
TRBV2	TRBJ2-5	.	ASSEAGGNQETQY
TRBV7-9	TRBJ1-3	.	ASGIDRGHSGNTIY
TRBV3-1/TRBV3-2	TRBJ2-7	.	ASSHRRRTSGAGDSYEQY
TRBV5-1	TRBJ2-1	.	ASSAGLAGGSGI
TRBV3-1/TRBV3-2	TRBJ1-2	.	ASSPITGGDYGYT
TRBV7-3	TRBJ2-5	few	ASSLTSLRGETQY
TRBV11-3	TRBJ2-7	.	ASSLRQGFDEQY
TRBV5-5	TRBJ2-3	.	ASSPTTSGGVTDTQY
TRBV5-1	TRBJ1-4	.	ASSLESTERKEKLF
TRBV9	TRBJ1-2	.	ASSVAPTGGIYGYT
TRBV6-1	TRBJ1-6	.	ASSERGGNSPLH
TRBV5-1	TRBJ1-1	.	ASSPRQGGEAF
TRBV5-1	TRBJ2-1	.	ARSWGTSGGQQGEQF
TRBV10-3	TRBJ1-1	.	AISKDRGTEAF
TRBV18	TRBJ1-5	.	ASSPGTESNQPQH
TRBV5-5	TRBJ1-4	.	ASSLGLSGSEKLF
TRBV12-3/TRBV12-4	TRBJ1-5	.	ASSLQGHQPQH
TRBV7-8	TRBJ2-5	.	ASSLGRGYQETQY
TRBV7-3	TRBJ2-5	.	ASSLRLAGKETQY
TRBV28	TRBJ1-4	.	ASSSGTTNEKLF
TRBV7-7	TRBJ2-3	.	ASSPLAGGTDTQY
TRBV5-1	TRBJ2-1	few	ASSMDTYNEQF
TRBV19	TRBJ2-1	.	ASSIRGPSTSGGIDEQF
TRBV28	TRBJ2-1	.	ASSKGVTYNEQF
TRBV19	TRBJ2-1	.	ASSILQGTYNEQF
TRBV18	TRBJ2-1	.	ASSQGERNEQF
TRBV18	TRBJ1-2	.	ASSPAGGTNYGYT